The clone carrying this T cell receptor beta chain has only a few counts. Its specificity is not known. These data belong to a study of radiotherapy plus CTLA-4 blockade in lung cancer. Study overall: Overall, 15% to 20% of patients showed an objective response, while roughly 28% attained disease control.

Germline values: CDR1 WNHNN, CDR2 SYGVQD (reference sequence). The germline V and J ends were trimmed by 4 bases and 2 bases, with 8 bases remaining between them. The CDR3 loop spans 13 amino acids. Receiving focal radiation plus CTLA-4 blockade with ipilimumab were patients who had chemo-refractory metastatic non-small-cell lung cancer. Generated by immunoSEQ multiplex PCR, the TCRdb table keeps only in-frame clones and is missing some. The sample lists roughly 44,000 clones, 60% to 80% occurring once. Study-wide results and limits: How blood T cell clones changed early, along with interferon-beta, reportedly forecast response best. The study found tumor-derived TCR clones expanded in blood after radiotherapy plus ipilimumab.

The TCR originated in a human donor with non-small cell lung cancer who had stable disease on radiotherapy plus ipilimumab. V and J are TRBV10-1 and TRBJ2-5, with a possible D match to TRBD1 (5 bases). The sample was peripheral blood, taken from a patient treated with radiotherapy plus ipilimumab. DNA for the CDR3: TGCGCCAGCAGTGCAGGGCTACAAGAGACCCAGTACTTC. Translating gives CASSAGLQETQYF.